Below are 22 T cell receptor beta chains sequenced from a single sample in a study of blood T cells in healthy people across ages (dated by TCRdb to about 2015). Library prep was done by 5' RACE. The listed sequencing device is Illumina HiSeq 2500. The second PCR ran for roughly 7 to 12 cycles and used a J-beta primer mix along with a sample-barcoded 5' primer. TCRdb reanalyzed the raw reads on its own, using fastp at Q25 for trimming and MiXCR for clone calling, and kept in-frame beta chains. Under each unique CDR3 protein, matching rows form one entry showing the most common genes and DNA. This sample holds around 620,000 distinct CDR3 sequences; 27% were observed only once. 18% of the sample is taken by the ten largest. The sequencing input was blood. All receptors derive from a woman aged 70-85 years in good health.

The chain uses TRBV12-3 or TRBV12-4 and TRBJ1-2; no definite D call. V lost 6 bases and J 4 bases, leaving 15 bases between the germline ends. The CDR3 consists of 14 residues. The CDR3 DNA reads as TGTGCCAGCAGCCGGTCCCTTGCCCCCTATGGCTACACCTTC. Encoded protein: CASSRSLAPYGYTF.

In this sample, this clonotype turned up a few times. The rearrangement joins TRBV6-1 to TRBJ2-2; 7 bases agree with TRBD2. Germline lookup yields CDR1 MNHNS and CDR2 SASEGT. The CDR3 contains 12 residues. The junction had 1 base not matched to a gene; V was cut back by 7 bases and J by 5 bases. The CDR3 DNA follows: TGTGCCAGCACGGGGGGAACCGGGGAGCTGTTTTTT. This gives the protein CASTGGTGELFF.

J is TRBJ1-2 and V is TRBV7-3; a weak D match, TRBD1 (5 bases). V lost 5 bases to trimming and J lost 8 bases, with 15 bases between them. CDR3 length: 13 residues. The germline V gene has CDR1 SGHTA and CDR2 FQGTGA. This chain's CDR3 is CASSTQPGSGYTF. DNA of the CDR3: TGTGCCAGCAGCACTCAACCAGGGAGCGGCTACACCTTC.

This clonotype was observed a handful of times. The chain joins TRBV5-1 to TRBJ2-2; 9 bases are a match to TRBD1. This CDR3 has 16 amino acids. The germline CDR1 and CDR2 sequences are SGHRS and YFSETQ. V dropped 3 bases and J dropped 4; count of bases not matched to a gene: 7. The CDR3 sequence: CASSYGTGLTTGELFF. CDR3 DNA: TGCGCCAGCAGCTATGGGACAGGGTTAACCACCGGGGAGCTGTTTTTT.

This clonotype was counted a few times. This CDR3 is CASSFRWGLEQFF. Here the CDR3 DNA reads TGTGCCAGCAGCTTTCGGTGGGGGCTTGAGCAGTTCTTC. The gene calls are TRBV5-6 and TRBJ2-5, with D possibly matching TRBD1 (6 bases). The J call may be faulty, since TRBJ2-1 better matches the DNA end. The CDR3 runs to 13 residues. The germline V gene encodes CDR1 SGHDT and CDR2 YYEEEE.

J is TRBJ2-5 and V is TRBV28; tentatively, D is TRBD1 (6 bases). The CDR3 totals 14 residues. V was cut by 5 bases and J by 6 bases, with 16 bases left in between. Germline values: CDR1 MDHEN, CDR2 SYDVKM. CDR3 loop: CASSPGTTRKTQYF. In DNA, the CDR3 is TGTGCCAGCAGTCCCGGGACAACTAGGAAGACCCAGTACTTC.

This sequence joins TRBV24-1 and TRBJ2-1; 7 bases fit TRBD1. This CDR3 is built from 16 residues. V was clipped by 4 bases and J by 7 bases; unmatched bases: 12. Germline loops: CDR1 KGHDR, CDR2 SFDVKD. Here the CDR3 reads CATSDLKGGGVNEQFF. The DNA for the CDR3 is TGTGCCACCAGTGACCTAAAAGGGGGCGGTGTGAATGAGCAGTTCTTC.

The sample holds a few counts of this clonotype. The chain joins TRBV13 to TRBJ2-1; 8 bases align to TRBD2. The CDR3 is 15 amino acids. With 5 bases clipped from V and 3 bases from J, the junction kept 6 bases outside the gene matches. In germline, CDR1 is PRHDT, CDR2 FYEKMQ (reference sequence). The CDR3 region has the DNA TGTGCCAGCAGCCACACTAGCGGAGACTACAATGAGCAGTTCTTC. Its translation: CASSHTSGDYNEQFF. Drawing the rest from reference TRBV13 and TRBJ2-1, the complete variable domain is AAGVIQSPRHLIKEKRETATLKCYPIPRHDTVYWYQQGPGQDPQFLISFYEKMQSDKGSIPDRFSAQQFSDYHSELNMSSLELGDSALYFCASSHTSGDYNEQFFGPGTRLTVL.

The chain has TRBV7-2 and TRBJ2-7; 7 positions agree with TRBD2. CDR1 SGHTA and CDR2 FQGNSA come from the germline V gene. The length of the CDR3 is 14 residues. The junction had 7 bases not matched to a gene; V was cut back by 6 bases and J by 2 bases. The CDR3 DNA is TGTGCCAGCAGTATAGCGGGTCGTACCTACGAGCAGTACTTC. Translation: CASSIAGRTYEQYF. The entire variable domain, with the rest obtained from reference TRBV7-2 and TRBJ2-7, is as follows: GAGVSQSPSNKVTEKGKDVELRCDPISGHTALYWYRQSLGQGLEFLIYFQGNSAPDKSGLPSDRFSAERTGGSVSTLTIQRTQQEDSAVYLCASSIAGRTYEQYFGPGTRLTVT.

This chain links TRBV7-2 with TRBJ2-5; TRBD2 aligns across 9 bases. CDR3 length: 14 residues. V lost 3 bases and J lost 7; bases outside the gene matches: 6. Per the germline V gene, CDR1 is SGHTA and CDR2 is FQGNSA. CDR3 residues: CASSFRTAGGTQYF. The CDR3 DNA reads TGTGCCAGCAGCTTCCGGACAGCGGGGGGGACCCAGTACTTC.

This clonotype was seen only a few times. This chain connects TRBV2 to TRBJ1-1; weak D call: TRBD1 (6 bases). V gave up 7 bases and J gave up 5 bases, with 26 bases separating them. The CDR3 is 17 residues long. Germline V gene data show CDR1 as SNHLY and CDR2 as FYNNEI. CDR3 in DNA: TGTGCCAGCACTCTCAGCGGGGGGCAGGGAGGAAGTACTGAAGCTTTCTTT. Its translation is CASTLSGGQGGSTEAFF.

V gene TRBV5-6 combines with J gene TRBJ1-6, with a tentative D call TRBD1 (5 bases). The CDR3 has 14 amino acids. V lost 4 bases and J 14 bases, leaving 19 bases between the germline ends. The V gene's germline CDR1 is SGHDT and CDR2 YYEEEE. CDR3: CASSPGTKAEALHF. CDR3 coding DNA: TGTGCCAGCAGCCCCGGGACTAAAGCCGAGGCCCTCCACTTT.

This clonotype was seen a few times. The chain joins TRBV7-2 to TRBJ1-3; D is possibly TRBD1 (5 bases). Germline V lookup: CDR1 SGHTA, CDR2 FQGNSA. This CDR3 has 15 amino acids. V lost 5 bases and J lost 4, with 15 bases in between. CDR3 region: CASSPPGLAGNTIYF. In DNA, the CDR3 is TGTGCCAGCAGCCCTCCGGGACTAGCCGGAAACACCATATATTTT.

In this sample, this clonotype turned up a few times. The chain combines TRBV7-2 with TRBJ2-7; TRBD2 agrees at 9 bases. The CDR3 sequence is 16 residues long. The V gene's germline CDR1 is SGHTA and CDR2 FQGNSA. The trim removed 5 bases at V and 1 base at J, leaving 9 bases unmatched. The CDR3 DNA is TGTGCCAGCAGCCCGCAGTCAGCGGGGGGATCCTACGAGCAGTACTTC. Translation gives CASSPQSAGGSYEQYF.

Concerning this clonotype itself: One end of the junction does not line up with germline, which may come from a read error. V gene TRBV7-9 combines with J gene TRBJ1-3; D is undetermined. The CDR3 totals 12 residues. Germline V gene sequence: CDR1 SEHNR, CDR2 FQNEAQ (reference sequence). The CDR3: CAGSLIRDTIYF. In DNA form, the CDR3 reads TGTGCCGGCAGCTTAATACGAGACACCATATATTTT.

The J gene is TRBJ2-5, the V gene TRBV7-2, with TRBD2 matching over 9 bases. With the DNA end fitting TRBJ2-7 better, the J assignment may be wrong. The CDR3 extends over 16 amino acids. Germline CDR1 reads SGHTA; CDR2 reads FQGNSA. CDR3 nucleotide sequence: TGTGCCAGCAGCTTAATTCCTAGCGGGGTACTCTACGAGCAGTACTTC. This codes for CASSLIPSGVLYEQYF.

As to this clonotype: One end of the junction does not line up with germline, which may come from a read error. The rearrangement joins TRBV6-5 to TRBJ1-3; 10 nucleotides line up with TRBD1. Germline V lookup: CDR1 MNHEY, CDR2 SVGAGI. CDR3 length: 15 amino acids. CDR3 DNA: TGTGCCAGCAGACTAGACAGGGGGCCTGGAAACACCGTATATTTT. Residues: CASRLDRGPGNTVYF.

This chain links TRBV20-1 with TRBJ2-5, with 8 bases aligning to TRBD1. Germline assignment: CDR1 DFQATT and CDR2 SNEGSKA (reference sequence). There are 16 residues in the CDR3. Germline trimming cut 5 bases from V and 2 bases from J; bases unmatched to any gene: 13. In nucleotides, the CDR3 is TGCAGTGCTTCCACTTACGGGACAGGAGGTCAAGAGACCCAGTACTTC. The encoded protein is CSASTYGTGGQETQYF.

This clonotype was seen at least ten times. The V gene is TRBV5-6, the J gene TRBJ1-2, with 7 nucleotides matching TRBD1. The J segment lost 3 bases and the V segment lost 3 bases, leaving 5 bases of the junction unmatched. CDR1 and CDR2 from the germline V gene are SGHDT and YYEEEE. The CDR3 is 14 residues long. The CDR3 DNA is TGTGCCAGCAGCTGGGGGACAGCCGACTATGGCTACACCTTC. Its translation: CASSWGTADYGYTF.

The chain couples TRBV25-1 to TRBJ1-3; D is ambiguous. Germline V gene sequence: CDR1 MGHDK, CDR2 SYGVNS. Trimming pared 3 bases from V and 8 bases from J, leaving 14 bases between. This CDR3 contains 14 residues. CDR3 DNA sequence: TGTGCCAGCAGTGATCCGCGTTTCCAATACACCATATATTTT. Protein: CASSDPRFQYTIYF.

There are a few counts of this clonotype. V gene TRBV10-3 combines with J gene TRBJ1-2; TRBD1 might be the D (5 bases). Trimming took off 4 bases at V and 4 bases at J, with 10 bases between the two ends. This CDR3 has 13 amino acids. Germline V lookup: CDR1 ENHRY, CDR2 SYGVKD. The CDR3 sequence is CAISGSQGYGYTF. The CDR3 DNA sequence: TGTGCCATCAGTGGGTCGCAGGGCTATGGCTACACCTTC.

The table lists this clonotype with a few counts. The rearrangement links TRBV6-5 to TRBJ1-2; D ambiguous. V was cut by 0 bases and J by 6 bases, with 20 bases left in between. This CDR3 has 17 amino acids. Germline values: CDR1 MNHEY, CDR2 SVGAGI. Written as DNA, the CDR3 is TGTGCCAGCAGTTACTCCGCGAGGTTCAATAGGTTTCATGGCTACACCTTC. Its protein is CASSYSARFNRFHGYTF.